The TCR beta chain described here comes from a study of response to subunit inactivated influenza vaccine. CDR1 and CDR2 (germline): SGHRS, YFSETQ. The ends were cut back, 6 bases at V and 4 bases at J, with 16 bases in the middle. The CDR3 is 15 residues long. Using its own MiXCR run on the RT-PCR reads, TCRdb lists one record per CDR3 protein. The sample yields 500,000 to 600,000 distinct CDR3 sequences, approximately 11% seen once. This clonotype was seen only a few times. The sample also formed part of further work on T cells expressing NK-cell markers. That publication notes: TCR beta cDNA was generated via 5'RACE template switching incorporating UMIs. NKG2C+ dominant clonotypes from 6 or 7 donors made up about 1.0-7.5% of CD8+ T cells.

This TCR was sampled from a man aged 50 to 60 who received an inactivated influenza vaccine. This chain links TRBV5-1 with TRBJ2-2; either TRBD1 or TRBD2 may supply D (5 bases each). The source was PBMCs from blood, collected on the day of vaccination. This CDR3 is CASTETAGGTGELFF. Written as DNA, the CDR3 is TGCGCCAGCACCGAAACAGCTGGGGGCACCGGGGAGCTGTTTTTT.